A selection of T cell receptor beta chains follows, all from one sample in a study of T cells in Graves' hyperthyroidism and ophthalmopathy. TCRdb used MiXCR to reprocess the multiplex PCR reads, holding one entry per CDR3 protein. The sample shows over 250,000 distinct CDR3 sequences, roughly an eighth of them seen only once. Input material: blood. The receptors derive from a middle-aged woman with Graves' ophthalmopathy. CDR3s include the opening cysteine and the closing phenylalanine or tryptophan. Fields, in order: clone size, J gene, V gene, D gene, CDR3 DNA, CDR3 protein. The D gene is left open where the match is weak. Clone size appears in some rows only: once, few, many, or a class for an expanded clone.

few	TRBJ2-5	TRBV5-6	TRBD2	TGTGCCAGCAGCCACAGCGGGGGAGGACAAGAGACCCAGTACTTC	CASSHSGGGQETQYF
many	TRBJ2-7	TRBV2	.	TGTGCCAGCAGCCGGGATGTAAGCGAGCAGTACTTC	CASSRDVSEQYF
.	TRBJ2-5	TRBV7-9	.	TGTGCCAGCAGCTTAGCTCGGGGGGCGAGGCAAGAGGCCCAGTACTTC	CASSLARGARQEAQYF
.	TRBJ1-2	TRBV20-1	.	TGCAGTGCTAGAGATACGACGGGCTACACCTTC	CSARDTTGYTF
few	TRBJ2-7	TRBV14	.	TGTGCCAGCAGCCGCGGGCCGTTCTACGAGCAGTACTTC	CASSRGPFYEQYF
.	TRBJ1-1	TRBV19	.	TGTGCCAGTAGCGACTCTATTTACACTGAAGCTTTCTTT	CASSDSIYTEAFF
few	TRBJ2-1	TRBV5-1	TRBD1	TGCGCCAGCAGCATTCCGGGACAGGGGGAACCGTCCTCCTACAATGAGCAGTTCTTC	CASSIPGQGEPSSYNEQFF
many	TRBJ1-1	TRBV3-1	.	TGTGCCAGCAGCCAAACGGGGGAAGCTTTCTTT	CASSQTGEAFF
.	TRBJ1-5	TRBV20-1	TRBD1	TGCAGTGCTAGCTTTGGGACAGGGCGGCAGCCCCAGCATTTT	CSASFGTGRQPQHF
many	TRBJ2-1	TRBV12-3/TRBV12-4	TRBD2	TGTGCCAGCAGCTTCCACCCCCCTAGCGGGGGAAACAATGAGCAGTTCTTC	CASSFHPPSGGNNEQFF
few	TRBJ2-1	TRBV20-1	TRBD2	TGCAGTGCTAGTTCTTACCCACCGGGACTAGCGTACAATGAGCAGTTCTTC	CSASSYPPGLAYNEQFF
many	TRBJ2-1	TRBV20-1	.	TGCAGTGCTAGAGTGGGTGGGGGGGCGAACAATGAGCAGTTCTTC	CSARVGGGANNEQFF
.	TRBJ2-2	TRBV4-2	TRBD2	TGTGCCAGCAGCCGCCGACTAGCGGGGGGGGCGAACACCGGGGAGCTGTTTTTT	CASSRRLAGGANTGELFF
many	TRBJ1-1	TRBV20-1	TRBD1	TGCAGTGCTTTAGGGGGCGCGAAGGCTGAAGCTTTCTTT	CSALGGAKAEAFF
many	TRBJ1-2	TRBV20-1	.	TGCAGTGCTAGGGACATTGGGGGAGGCTCTAACTATGGCTACACCTTC	CSARDIGGGSNYGYTF
many	TRBJ1-2	TRBV20-1	.	TGCAGTGCTAGAGACCAAGGGGTTAGCGATGGCTACACCTTC	CSARDQGVSDGYTF
many	TRBJ2-7	TRBV2	TRBD2	TGTGCCAGCAGTGAAGCTCGCGGGAGGCTCGAGCAGTACTTC	CASSEARGRLEQYF
.	TRBJ2-2	TRBV18	.	TGTGCCAGCTCATATCAAGCGAACACCGGGGAGCTGTTTTTT	CASSYQANTGELFF
.	TRBJ2-1	TRBV3-1	TRBD2	TGTGCCAGCAGCCAACCCGGGACTAGCGCGGTCGGGGAGCAGTTCTTC	CASSQPGTSAVGEQFF
many	TRBJ1-4	TRBV28	.	TGTGCCAGCATGTGGAGGGTAAATGAAAAACTGTTTTTT	CASMWRVNEKLFF
many	TRBJ2-7	TRBV28	.	TGTGCCAGCAGTTTATGGGAGGGCCACCACTACGAGCAGTACTTC	CASSLWEGHHYEQYF
many	TRBJ2-5	TRBV20-1	TRBD2	TGCAGTGCTAGTGGGAACTTGGGGCTAGCGGACTGGGAGACCCAGTACTTC	CSASGNLGLADWETQYF
many	TRBJ2-7	TRBV7-2	.	TGTGCCAGCAGCTTAGCCGGCAGTGGGGGTTACGAGCAGTACTTC	CASSLAGSGGYEQYF
few	TRBJ2-5	TRBV5-1	TRBD1	TGCGCCAGCAGCTTGGAGGGACAGGGGCTTGAGACCCAGTACTTC	CASSLEGQGLETQYF
many	TRBJ2-7	TRBV20-1	.	TGCAGTGCCCTGTTTAGGGGGGGCCACGAGCAGTACTTC	CSALFRGGHEQYF
many	TRBJ1-2	TRBV12-3/TRBV12-4	.	TGTGCCAGCACCGACCAGATTTCGGCCACGGGCATTGGCTACACCTTC	CASTDQISATGIGYTF
many	TRBJ1-4	TRBV12-3/TRBV12-4	.	TGTGCCAGCAGTTTAGGCGCAGGGGTTGGTGAAAAACTGTTTTTT	CASSLGAGVGEKLFF
.	TRBJ1-5	TRBV2	.	TGTGCCAGCAGAGGATGGGAAGTCAATCAGCCCCAGCATTTT	CASRGWEVNQPQHF
many	TRBJ1-1	TRBV11-3	.	TGTGCCAGCAGCTTAAAGAAAGAAGCTTTCTTT	CASSLKKEAFF
many	TRBJ2-1	TRBV27	TRBD1	TGTGCCAGCAAAAACCAGGGACAGGGTATCTACAATGAGCAGTTCTTC	CASKNQGQGIYNEQFF
.	TRBJ2-6	TRBV20-1	.	TGCAGTGCTTATCCCCAGGGCGAGGGGGATGGGGCCAACGTCCTGACTTTC	CSAYPQGEGDGANVLTF
few	TRBJ1-6	TRBV19	.	TGTGCCACCTCCGGGAATAACCGGTTCCCCCTCCACTTT	CATSGNNRFPLHF
.	TRBJ2-4	TRBV6-2/TRBV6-3	.	TGTGCCAGCAGTTACTCAGGGTCCAAAAACATTCAGTACTTC	CASSYSGSKNIQYF
many	TRBJ2-7	TRBV7-9	TRBD2	TGTGCCAGCAGCGTTAGCGGGAGCTCCTACGAGCAGTACTTC	CASSVSGSSYEQYF
.	TRBJ1-6	TRBV6-1	.	TGTGCCAGCAGGACGGACAGTAATAATTCACCCCTCCACTTT	CASRTDSNNSPLHF
few	TRBJ1-6	TRBV6-1	.	TGTGCCAGCAGTGAGAATTGGCCGGATAATTCACCCCTCCACTTT	CASSENWPDNSPLHF
.	TRBJ1-5	TRBV6-1	.	TGTGCCAGCAGTGAACGGAGGGTAGGCAATCAGCCCCAGCATTTT	CASSERRVGNQPQHF
many	TRBJ1-1	TRBV6-6	TRBD1	TGTGCCAGCAGTTACCGAGGACAGGGAGGGTCGAAGAACACTGAAGCTTTCTTT	CASSYRGQGGSKNTEAFF
.	TRBJ1-5	TRBV15	.	TGTGCCACCAGCAGGGGGGGGGGTGGGGGACAGCCCCAGCATTTT	CATSRGGGGGQPQHF
.	TRBJ2-2	TRBV18	TRBD2	TGTGCCAGCTCACCTACCGGACTAGCGGGAGGGCCCGGGGAGCTGTTTTTT	CASSPTGLAGGPGELFF
.	TRBJ2-2	TRBV6-2/TRBV6-3	TRBD2	TGTGCCAGCAGAGCGACTAGCGGGGGTCCCGGGGAGCTGTTTTTT	CASRATSGGPGELFF
.	TRBJ1-6	TRBV5-1	.	TGCGCCAGCAGCTTCCAAGGGGACAAAAATTCACCCCTCCACTTT	CASSFQGDKNSPLHF
.	TRBJ2-3	TRBV7-6	TRBD2	TGTGCCAGCAGCTTAAGCGGGGGGGCCGCAGATACGCAGTATTTT	CASSLSGGAADTQYF
many	TRBJ2-1	TRBV28	.	TGTAGCAGTGCGAGCGGGACAGGATCCTACAATGAGCAGTTCTTC	CSSASGTGSYNEQFF
many	TRBJ2-1	TRBV27	.	TGTGCCAGCAGTTTATCGTGGGACTCATACAATGAGCAGTTCTTC	CASSLSWDSYNEQFF
.	TRBJ2-2	TRBV10-2	.	TGCGCCAGCAGTGCGGCGGGGACCGGGGAGCTGTTTTTT	CASSAAGTGELFF
.	TRBJ2-5	TRBV6-1	TRBD2	TGCGCCAGCAGTGAAAGAGGAGCGGGGGGAGAGACCCAGTACTTC	CASSERGAGGETQYF